One sample yielded the 17 T cell receptor beta chains listed below, sequenced in a study of a mutant IDH1 vaccine in newly diagnosed glioma. Repertoires were generated with immunoSEQ multiplex PCR, while TCRdb's copy carries only in-frame clones and drops some. The table shows about 58,000 clones, with more than 80% occurring only once. The sample's time point: week 35, safety follow-up. Topical imiquimod was applied with each vaccine dose, which held 300 ug of mutant IDH1 20-mer peptide. For these receptors, no antigen is known. The source material was PBMCs, sampled from a glioma patient whose treatment included an IDH1 peptide vaccine. These receptors originate from a man aged 35-49 years with glioma.

This sequence joins TRBV11-1 and TRBJ2-7; D is unresolved. Germline values: CDR1 SGHAT, CDR2 FQDESV (reference sequence). This CDR3 is 12 amino acids long. V was pared by 5 bases and J by 3 bases, with 8 bases between. CDR3 amino acids: CASSPTNYEQYF. The CDR3 nucleotides are TGTGCCAGCAGCCCAACAAACTACGAGCAGTACTTC.

V is TRBV2 and J is TRBJ2-1, with 10 bases fitting TRBD2. Germline CDR1 is SNHLY and CDR2 is FYNNEI. The V segment lost 3 bases and the J segment 4 bases; nucleotides outside the gene matches: 0. This CDR3 is 14 amino acids long. The chain's CDR3 is CASSDSGGYNEQFF. Here the CDR3 DNA reads TGTGCCAGCAGTGATAGCGGGGGGTACAATGAGCAGTTCTTC. Full variable domain (missing parts from reference TRBV2 and TRBJ2-1): EPEVTQTPSHQVTQMGQEVILRCVPISNHLYFYWYRQILGQKVEFLVSFYNNEISEKSEIFDDQFSVERPDGSNFTLKIRSTKLEDSAMYFCASSDSGGYNEQFFGPGTRLTVL.

V and J are TRBV7-9 and TRBJ2-3; D unclear. There are 11 residues in the CDR3. Germline V gene data show CDR1 as SEHNR and CDR2 as FQNEAQ (reference sequence). The V and J ends lost 6 bases and 7 bases respectively, with 8 bases between them. This CDR3 is CASSAKNTQYF. Written as DNA, the CDR3 is TGTGCCAGCAGTGCCAAAAATACGCAGTATTTT.

The rearrangement joins TRBV4-2 to TRBJ2-7, with D uncertain. Trimming cost V 2 bases and J 2 bases, with 10 bases left between them. The CDR3 loop spans 14 amino acids. CDR1 and CDR2 (germline): LGHNA, YNFKEQ. The CDR3 loop reads CASSQTEGPYEQYF. DNA of the CDR3: TGTGCCAGCAGCCAAACGGAAGGGCCCTACGAGCAGTACTTC.

The chain is built from TRBV28 and TRBJ2-7; 7 nucleotides match TRBD1. CDR3 length: 14 residues. Germline lookup yields CDR1 MDHEN and CDR2 SYDVKM. Germline trimming cut 7 bases from V and 3 bases from J; bases unmatched to any gene: 9. Here the CDR3 DNA reads TGTGCCAGCAACTCCCCGGGGACAGTCTACGAGCAGTACTTC. Encoded protein: CASNSPGTVYEQYF. Full variable domain (remainder filled in from reference TRBV28 and TRBJ2-7): DVKVTQSSRYLVKRTGEKVFLECVQDMDHENMFWYRQDPGLGLRLIYFSYDVKMKEKGDIPEGYSVSREKKERFSLILESASTNQTSMYLCASNSPGTVYEQYFGPGTRLTVT.

CDR3 region: CASSLDQGANTEAFF. The CDR3 DNA follows: TGTGCCAGCAGCTTAGACCAGGGGGCGAACACTGAAGCTTTCTTT. This chain links TRBV7-2 with TRBJ1-1; 8 bases are shared with TRBD1. With 1 base clipped from V and 1 base from J, the junction kept 2 bases outside the gene matches. This CDR3 comprises 15 residues. Germline-derived CDR1 and CDR2 are SGHTA and FQGNSA.

The gene calls are TRBV2 and TRBJ1-2; TRBD1 matches 7 bases. V lost 8 bases to trimming and J lost 6 bases; unmatched junction nucleotides: 6. Germline-derived CDR1 and CDR2 are SNHLY and FYNNEI. CDR3 length equals 12 residues. CDR3 sequence: CASQQGIDGYTF. CDR3 nucleotide sequence: TGTGCCAGCCAACAGGGGATTGATGGCTACACCTTC.

This chain uses TRBV4-3 with TRBJ1-3, with unresolved D. Trimming removed 1 base from V and 2 bases from J, with 6 bases in between. This CDR3 has 14 residues. CDR1 is LGHNA and CDR2 is YSLEER in the germline V gene. The CDR3 nucleotides are TGCGCCAGCAGCCAAGCTGCAGCTGGAAACACCATATATTTT. As protein: CASSQAAAGNTIYF.

The rearrangement links TRBV5-1 to TRBJ2-1; 12 bases match TRBD2. With V trimmed by 0 bases and J by 1 base, 5 bases remained unmatched. The CDR3 contains 18 residues. Germline loops: CDR1 SGHRS, CDR2 YFSETQ. The CDR3 bases are TGCGCCAGCAGCTTGGGACTAGCGGGGGCCGAATCCTACAATGAGCAGTTCTTC. It specifies CASSLGLAGAESYNEQFF.

This clone appeared a single time. V is TRBV27 and J is TRBJ2-7, with 8 bases fitting TRBD2. V trimming: 2 bases; J trimming: 2 bases; junction bases outside the gene matches: 8. CDR3 size: 16 residues. Germline V gives CDR1 MNHEY, CDR2 SMNVEV (reference sequence). For the CDR3, the DNA is TGTGCCAGCAGTTTAGAGGGACTAGTTCCTCCCTACGAGCAGTACTTC. Translated, it gives CASSLEGLVPPYEQYF.

The chain links TRBV6-6 to TRBJ1-3; D is undetermined. Germline loops: CDR1 MNHNY, CDR2 SVGAGI (reference sequence). The CDR3 covers 13 residues. Trimming stripped 4 bases from V and 3 bases from J, with 7 bases between. CDR3 sequence: CASSSTGGNTIYF. The DNA of the CDR3 is TGTGCCAGCAGTTCAACGGGTGGAAACACCATATATTTT.

This chain uses TRBV4-1 with TRBJ2-7; possible D gene TRBD1, 5 bases. In germline, CDR1 is MGHRA, CDR2 YSYEKL. V gave up 4 bases and J gave up 3 bases, with 10 bases separating them. The CDR3 sequence is 13 residues long. CDR3 in DNA: TGCGCCAGCAGCCCGTGGACACTCTACGAGCAGTACTTC. Its translation is CASSPWTLYEQYF.

This clone has a handful of counts. The genes are TRBV2 and TRBJ1-1; weak D call: TRBD1 (5 bases). Trimming left V 4 bases short and J 7 bases short, with 13 bases between. Germline loops: CDR1 SNHLY, CDR2 FYNNEI. The CDR3 contains 13 residues. This chain's CDR3 is CASSVPGRDEAFF. For the CDR3, the DNA is TGTGCCAGCAGTGTCCCGGGACGGGATGAAGCTTTCTTT.

The V and J genes are TRBV5-4 and TRBJ2-7, with 7 bases matching TRBD1. V was clipped by 4 bases and J by 5 bases; unmatched bases: 9. The CDR3 sequence is 14 residues long. The V gene's germline CDR1 is SGHNT and CDR2 YYREEE (reference sequence). The CDR3 loop is CASSRERTGNEQYF. Here the CDR3 DNA reads TGTGCCAGCAGCCGAGAAAGGACAGGAAACGAGCAGTACTTC.

This clone was detected only once. The chain links TRBV27 to TRBJ2-7, with 9 bases fitting TRBD1. Germline V gene lookup returns CDR1 MNHEY and CDR2 SMNVEV (reference sequence). The J segment lost 5 bases and the V segment lost 3 bases, leaving 5 bases of the junction unmatched. The CDR3 loop spans 14 amino acids. CDR3 DNA sequence: TGTGCCAGCAGTTTGGGGACAGGGCGCAACGAGCAGTACTTC. Encoded protein: CASSLGTGRNEQYF.

J is TRBJ2-4 and V is TRBV5-1; 8 nucleotides line up with TRBD1. The junction had 8 bases not matched to a gene; V was cut back by 3 bases and J by 0 bases. The length of the CDR3 is 17 residues. In germline, CDR1 is SGHRS, CDR2 YFSETQ. The CDR3 region has the DNA TGCGCCAGCAGCTCTACACAGGGGGACCTAGCCAAAAACATTCAGTACTTC. It is translated as CASSSTQGDLAKNIQYF.

V and J are TRBV4-3 and TRBJ2-3, with D perhaps TRBD2 (7 bases). Germline-derived CDR1 and CDR2 are LGHNA and YSLEER. The CDR3 length is 17 residues. The V and J ends lost 3 bases and 2 bases respectively, with 18 bases between them. The CDR3 here is CASSQGWGAGATDTQYF. Here the CDR3 DNA reads TGCGCCAGCAGCCAGGGATGGGGGGCGGGAGCCACAGATACGCAGTATTTT.